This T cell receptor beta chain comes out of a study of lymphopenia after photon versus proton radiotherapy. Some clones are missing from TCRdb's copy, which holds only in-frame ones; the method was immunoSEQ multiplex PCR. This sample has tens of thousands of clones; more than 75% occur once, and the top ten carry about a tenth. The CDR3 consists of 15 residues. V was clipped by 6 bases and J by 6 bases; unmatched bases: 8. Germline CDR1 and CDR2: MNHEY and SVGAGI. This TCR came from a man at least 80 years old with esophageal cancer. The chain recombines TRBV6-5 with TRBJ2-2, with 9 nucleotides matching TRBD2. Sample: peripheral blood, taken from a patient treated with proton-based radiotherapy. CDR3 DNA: TGTGCCAGCAGGAACATAGCGGGAGCGGCCGGGGAGCTGTTTTTT. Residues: CASRNIAGAAGELFF.